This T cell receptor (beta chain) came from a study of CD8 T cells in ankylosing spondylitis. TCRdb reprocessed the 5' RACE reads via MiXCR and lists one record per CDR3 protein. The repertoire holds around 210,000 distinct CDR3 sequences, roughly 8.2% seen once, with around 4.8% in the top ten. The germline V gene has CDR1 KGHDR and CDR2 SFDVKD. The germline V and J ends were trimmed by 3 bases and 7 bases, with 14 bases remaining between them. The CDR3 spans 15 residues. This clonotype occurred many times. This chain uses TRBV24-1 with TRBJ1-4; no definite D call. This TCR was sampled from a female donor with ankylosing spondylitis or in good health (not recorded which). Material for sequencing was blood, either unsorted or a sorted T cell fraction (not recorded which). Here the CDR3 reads CATSDGVGGIEKLFF. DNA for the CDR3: TGTGCCACCAGTGATGGCGTGGGCGGAATTGAAAAACTGTTTTTT.